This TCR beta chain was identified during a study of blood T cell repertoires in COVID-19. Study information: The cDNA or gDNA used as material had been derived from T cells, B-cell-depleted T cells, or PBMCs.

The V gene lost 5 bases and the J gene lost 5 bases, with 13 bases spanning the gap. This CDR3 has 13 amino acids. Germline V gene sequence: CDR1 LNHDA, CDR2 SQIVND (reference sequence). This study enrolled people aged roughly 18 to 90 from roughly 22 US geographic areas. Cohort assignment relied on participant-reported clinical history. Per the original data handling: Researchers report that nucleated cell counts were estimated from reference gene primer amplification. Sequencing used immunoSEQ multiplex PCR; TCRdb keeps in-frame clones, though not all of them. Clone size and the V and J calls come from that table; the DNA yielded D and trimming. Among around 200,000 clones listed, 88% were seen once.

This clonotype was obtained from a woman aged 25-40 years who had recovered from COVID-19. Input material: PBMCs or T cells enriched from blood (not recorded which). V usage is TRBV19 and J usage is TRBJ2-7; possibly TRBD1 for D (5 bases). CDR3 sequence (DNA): TGTGCCAGTAGTGCCCGGCAGGGTAACGAGCAGTACTTC. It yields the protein CASSARQGNEQYF.